Listed here are 9 T cell receptor beta chains from one sample, sequenced in a study of blood T cell repertoires in COVID-19. Here immunoSEQ multiplex PCR was the method, and the copy in TCRdb shows in-frame clones only, minus some. The sample includes 100,000 or so clones, roughly 80% of them seen just once. Sequencing used peripheral blood. Receptors were obtained from a man aged 45-65 years with active or convalescent COVID-19.

The chain employs TRBV5-1 and TRBJ2-3; 8 bases are a match to TRBD1. J lost 2 bases, V lost 3 bases, and 5 bases had no gene match. Per the germline V gene, CDR1 is SGHRS and CDR2 is YFSETQ. The CDR3 length is 15 residues. The CDR3 coding sequence is TGCGCCAGCAGCTCTACAGGGGGGTACACAGATACGCAGTATTTT. Its translation is CASSSTGGYTDTQYF. The full variable domain, rest sourced from reference TRBV5-1 and TRBJ2-3, is KAGVTQTPRYLIKTRGQQVTLSCSPISGHRSVSWYQQTPGQGLQFLFEYFSETQRNKGNFPGRFSGRQFSNSRSEMNVSTLELGDSALYLCASSSTGGYTDTQYFGPGTRLTVL.

This chain uses TRBV5-1 with TRBJ2-1, with unresolved D. The V end lost 2 bases, the J end lost 6 bases, and 9 bases lay between the germline ends. The germline V gene has CDR1 SGHRS and CDR2 YFSETQ. There are 13 residues in the CDR3. As DNA, the CDR3 is TGCGCCAGCAGCTTTCTAGACGGCAATGAGCAGTTCTTC. Translation: CASSFLDGNEQFF.

The chain recombines TRBV29-1 with TRBJ1-4, with D maybe TRBD1 (6 bases). The germline V gene encodes CDR1 SQVTM and CDR2 ANQGSEA. CDR3 length equals 15 residues. V dropped 0 bases and J dropped 8 bases, with 16 bases sitting between them. In DNA form, the CDR3 reads TGCAGCGTTGAAGATACGCGCCTGGGGGCGGAAAAACTGTTTTTT. Translating it yields CSVEDTRLGAEKLFF.

The V call is TRBV24-1, the J call TRBJ2-7, with a weak D call TRBD1 (6 bases). CDR3 length: 17 residues. Germline CDR1 reads KGHDR; CDR2 reads SFDVKD. Trimming removed 0 bases from V and 5 bases from J, with 19 bases in between. CDR3 in amino acids: CATSDLHWTAPCDEQYF. CDR3 DNA sequence: TGTGCCACCAGTGATTTGCATTGGACAGCCCCTTGTGACGAGCAGTACTTC.

The chain links TRBV6-5 to TRBJ2-1, with 8 bases that match TRBD2. CDR3 length equals 16 residues. Losses at the gene ends were 4 bases for V and 2 bases for J; bases not matched to a gene: 7. The germline gives CDR1 MNHEY, CDR2 SVGAGI. The CDR3 protein is CASSSARGGTYNEQFF. CDR3 DNA sequence: TGTGCCAGCAGTTCAGCACGGGGGGGGACCTACAATGAGCAGTTCTTC.

The J gene is TRBJ1-1, the V gene TRBV5-1; 9 bases map to TRBD1. The germline gives CDR1 SGHRS, CDR2 YFSETQ. V lost 3 bases, J lost 0 bases, and 12 bases stayed unmatched. The CDR3 length is 18 residues. The CDR3 nucleotides read TGCGCCAGCAGCTACGATGCCCCGGGGACAGGGTTGAACACTGAAGCTTTCTTT. It encodes CASSYDAPGTGLNTEAFF.

Only a few counts were recorded for this clone. The chain uses TRBV6-4 and TRBJ2-2; the D gene is possibly TRBD2 (5 bases). Deletions cut 6 bases from V and 4 bases from J, with 15 bases between. The CDR3 runs 15 residues. Germline CDR1 MRHNA, CDR2 SNTAGT. The CDR3 is CASRDTSLGTGELFF. The CDR3 nucleotides read TGTGCCAGCAGAGACACTAGTTTAGGCACCGGGGAGCTGTTTTTT.

V gene TRBV5-1 combines with J gene TRBJ2-1; a weak D match, TRBD2 (5 bases). V was pared by 5 bases and J by 9 bases, with 9 bases between. The germline gives CDR1 SGHRS, CDR2 YFSETQ. The CDR3 contains 11 residues. CDR3 residues: CASRLEAEQFF. Written as DNA, the CDR3 is TGCGCCAGCAGACTAGAGGCTGAGCAGTTCTTC.

This clone was detected ten times or more. The chain recombines TRBV7-9 with TRBJ2-7; TRBD1 matches at 11 bases. CDR1 and CDR2 from the germline V gene are SEHNR and FQNEAQ (reference sequence). The CDR3 spans 14 residues. The trim removed 8 bases at V and 6 bases at J, leaving 9 bases unmatched. DNA for the CDR3: TGTGCCAGCCGCCCCCCGGGGACAGGGGGCGAGCAGTACTTC. As protein: CASRPPGTGGEQYF.